One and the same sample provided the 6 T cell receptor beta chains below, sequenced in a study of T cell changes during pregnancy in multiple sclerosis. The method was immunoSEQ multiplex PCR; TCRdb's version includes in-frame clones alone and lacks a portion of them. Among under 50,000 clones, 90% to 95% were seen once, and the ten largest hold 0.65% to 0.85%. The sequences come from CD4+ T cells from peripheral blood mononuclear cells, collected in the second trimester of pregnancy. These receptors were collected from a female donor in good health, enrolled as a control in a pregnancy study.

The CDR3 coding sequence is TGTGCCAGCAGTTCATATACCCCGGGACTAGCGGGGGGCAGGGAGACCCAGTACTTC. It codes for CASSSYTPGLAGGRETQYF. The chain is built from TRBV27 and TRBJ2-5; 15 bases align to TRBD2. The length of the CDR3 is 19 residues. CDR1 MNHEY and CDR2 SMNVEV come from the germline V gene (reference sequence). V lost 4 bases and J lost 5; bases outside the gene matches: 14.

This sequence joins TRBV5-1 and TRBJ1-4; perhaps TRBD1 as D (5 bases). CDR3 length: 15 residues. Looked up from germline, CDR1 is SGHRS and CDR2 is YFSETQ. Deletions cut 5 bases from V and 8 bases from J, with 19 bases between. The CDR3 DNA is TGCGCCAGCAGGGGGACTCAGGCCATGGACGAAAAACTGTTTTTT. Translated, it gives CASRGTQAMDEKLFF.

The rearrangement uses TRBV4-2 and TRBJ2-5; 8 bases are shared with TRBD2. The germline gives CDR1 LGHNA, CDR2 YNFKEQ. Trimming removed 2 bases from V and 5 bases from J; junction bases left unmatched: 1. CDR3 size: 13 residues. The CDR3 sequence is CASSQRLAETQYF. The CDR3 DNA reads TGTGCCAGCAGCCAACGACTAGCGGAGACCCAGTACTTC.

This chain links TRBV15 with TRBJ2-5; TRBD1 might be the D (7 bases). CDR1 is LNHNV and CDR2 is YYDKDF in the germline V gene (reference sequence). V was cut by 1 base and J by 2 bases, with 17 bases left in between. The CDR3 sequence is 17 residues long. The CDR3 DNA sequence: TGTGCCACCAGCAGAGGACGACAGGGACGGGGGCAAGAGACCCAGTACTTC. This translates into CATSRGRQGRGQETQYF.

The rearrangement uses TRBV11-3 and TRBJ2-2, with 7 bases that match TRBD2. V gave up 6 bases and J gave up 6 bases; unmatched junction bases: 7. This CDR3 is 14 amino acids long. The germline gives CDR1 SGHNT, CDR2 YENEEA. CDR3 residues: CASSYTSVAGELFF. The CDR3 coding sequence is TGTGCCAGCAGTTATACTAGCGTCGCCGGGGAGCTGTTTTTT.

The V and J genes are TRBV28 and TRBJ1-4, with D perhaps TRBD1 (5 bases). Trimming stripped 6 bases from V and 0 bases from J, with 14 bases between. This CDR3 region has 16 residues. Per germline, CDR1 MDHEN and CDR2 SYDVKM. CDR3 bases: TGTGCCAGCAGACTCAAGGTGGACACAACTAATGAAAAACTGTTTTTT. It is translated as CASRLKVDTTNEKLFF. Using reference TRBV28 and TRBJ1-4 for the parts outside the CDR3, the full variable domain is DVKVTQSSRYLVKRTGEKVFLECVQDMDHENMFWYRQDPGLGLRLIYFSYDVKMKEKGDIPEGYSVSREKKERFSLILESASTNQTSMYLCASRLKVDTTNEKLFFGSGTQLSVL.